These T cell receptor beta chains were read from a single sample in a study of cytomegalovirus exposure and HLA in healthy donors. Measured with immunoSEQ multiplex PCR; TCRdb has only the in-frame clones, and not every one. The sample carries fewer than 200,000 clones, 75% to 90% recorded once. Material: PBMCs. The receptors were gathered from a woman between 50 and 59 years old in good health and CMV-seropositive. The CDR3 runs from the conserved cysteine through the conserved F or W. The D gene is left open where the match is weak.

v_gene,j_gene,d_gene,CDR3aa
TRBV19,TRBJ2-7,TRBD1,CASSSGGTGSYEQYF
TRBV2,TRBJ1-5,TRBD1,CASDLQGYQPQHF
TRBV7-2,TRBJ1-2,.,CASSSRDTEYGYTF
TRBV7-9,TRBJ2-5,TRBD1,CASSSSGTGARETQYF
TRBV7-2,TRBJ2-7,.,CASSLENRFEQYF
TRBV6-5,TRBJ1-2,.,CASSRQGRDYGYTF
TRBV7-2,TRBJ1-2,.,CASSLLGQAGYTF
TRBV7-3,TRBJ2-1,TRBD2,CASSPGTSGNNEQFF
TRBV4-1,TRBJ2-3,.,CASSQGWDTSTDTQYF
TRBV4-1,TRBJ2-5,.,CASSPTSSPRVGRETQYF
TRBV27,TRBJ1-1,.,CASSLNRNTEAFF
TRBV28,TRBJ2-2,TRBD2,CASSFRAGTSKAGELFF
TRBV18,TRBJ2-7,TRBD2,CASSPGGAPSYEQYF
TRBV7-2,TRBJ1-2,.,CASSFIQDGYTF
TRBV5-6,TRBJ1-4,TRBD1,CASSTKGAGFATNEKLFF
TRBV9,TRBJ2-5,TRBD2,CASSPTSGRQETQYF
TRBV7-2,TRBJ1-2,.,CASSWRQGGGYGYTF
TRBV4-2,TRBJ2-1,TRBD2,CASSQDGLAAPYNEQFF
TRBV7-2,TRBJ2-5,TRBD2,CASSLARLAGEETQYF
TRBV7-2,TRBJ2-3,TRBD2,CASSLGRRGSRTDTQYF
TRBV7-2,TRBJ2-7,.,CASSSQPSSYEQYF
TRBV5-4,TRBJ1-1,.,CASSPELNTEAFF
TRBV6-5,TRBJ2-1,TRBD2,CASSLAGGGEQFF
TRBV27,TRBJ1-5,TRBD1,CASPIPGTGINNQPQHF
TRBV4-1,TRBJ2-1,TRBD1,CASSQDRQGPYEQFF
TRBV7-8,TRBJ2-1,.,CASSLGLRGASNEQFF
TRBV7-8,TRBJ1-2,TRBD1,CASSPTGGEANYGYTF
TRBV9,TRBJ2-1,TRBD1,CASSVGGLRGNEQFF
TRBV18,TRBJ2-7,TRBD2,CASSPPAGTSGSYEQYF
TRBV7-8,TRBJ1-1,.,CASRRGSGSTEAFF